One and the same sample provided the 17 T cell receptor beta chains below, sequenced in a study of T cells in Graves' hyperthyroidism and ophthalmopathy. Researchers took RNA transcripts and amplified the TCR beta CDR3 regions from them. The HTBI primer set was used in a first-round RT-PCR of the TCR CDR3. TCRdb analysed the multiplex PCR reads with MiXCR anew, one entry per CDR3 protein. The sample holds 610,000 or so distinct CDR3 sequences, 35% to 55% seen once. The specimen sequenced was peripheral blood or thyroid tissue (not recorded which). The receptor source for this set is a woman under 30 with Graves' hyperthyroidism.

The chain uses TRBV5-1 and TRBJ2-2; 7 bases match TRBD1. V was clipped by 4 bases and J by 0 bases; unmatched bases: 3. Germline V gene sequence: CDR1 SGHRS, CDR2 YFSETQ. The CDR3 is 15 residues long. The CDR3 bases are TGCGCCAGCAGCAGGGACAGCACGAACACCGGGGAGCTGTTTTTT. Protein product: CASSRDSTNTGELFF.

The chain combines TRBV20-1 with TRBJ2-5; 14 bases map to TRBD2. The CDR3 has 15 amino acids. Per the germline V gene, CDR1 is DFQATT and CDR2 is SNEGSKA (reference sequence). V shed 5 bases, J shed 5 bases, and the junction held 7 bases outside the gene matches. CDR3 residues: CSAGGLAGEWETQYF. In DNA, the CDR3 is TGCAGTGCTGGGGGACTAGCGGGAGAGTGGGAGACCCAGTACTTC.

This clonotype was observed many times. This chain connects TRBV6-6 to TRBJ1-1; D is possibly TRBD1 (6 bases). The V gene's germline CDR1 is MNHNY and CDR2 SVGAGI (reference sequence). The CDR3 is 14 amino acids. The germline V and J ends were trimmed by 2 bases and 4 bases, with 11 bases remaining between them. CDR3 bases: TGTGCCAGCAGTTACCACAGGGAGGCCACTGAAGCTTTCTTT. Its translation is CASSYHREATEAFF.

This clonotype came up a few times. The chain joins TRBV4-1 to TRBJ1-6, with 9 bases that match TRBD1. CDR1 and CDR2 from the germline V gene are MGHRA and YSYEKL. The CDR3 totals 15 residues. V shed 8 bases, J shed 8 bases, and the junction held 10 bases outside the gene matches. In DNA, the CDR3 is TGCGCCAGCCGCATCGGGACAGGGTCCCATTCACCCCTCCACTTT. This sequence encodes CASRIGTGSHSPLHF.

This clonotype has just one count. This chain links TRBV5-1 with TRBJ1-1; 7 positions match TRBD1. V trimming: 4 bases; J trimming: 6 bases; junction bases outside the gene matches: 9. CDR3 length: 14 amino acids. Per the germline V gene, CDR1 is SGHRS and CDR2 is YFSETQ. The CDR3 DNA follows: TGCGCCAGCAGCCTAAGACAGGGCGGGGCTGAAGCTTTCTTT. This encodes CASSLRQGGAEAFF.

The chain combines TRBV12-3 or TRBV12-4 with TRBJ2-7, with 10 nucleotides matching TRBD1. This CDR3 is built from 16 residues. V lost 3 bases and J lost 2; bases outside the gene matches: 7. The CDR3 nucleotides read TGTGCCAGCAGTTTGGATTCAGGGACAGGGGCCTACGAGCAGTACTTC. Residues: CASSLDSGTGAYEQYF.

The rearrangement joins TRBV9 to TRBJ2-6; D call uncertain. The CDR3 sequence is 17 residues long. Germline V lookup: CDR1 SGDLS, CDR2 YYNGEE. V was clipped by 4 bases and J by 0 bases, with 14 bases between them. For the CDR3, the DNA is TGTGCCAGCAGCCCAGCTGGACGGGTCTCTGGGGCCAACGTCCTGACTTTC. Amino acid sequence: CASSPAGRVSGANVLTF.

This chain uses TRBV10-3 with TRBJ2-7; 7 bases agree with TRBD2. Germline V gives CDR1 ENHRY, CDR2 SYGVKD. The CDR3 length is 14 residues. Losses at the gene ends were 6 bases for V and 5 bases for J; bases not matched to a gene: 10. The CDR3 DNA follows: TGTGCCATCAGCGATTCATCCGGGAGGAACGAGCAGTACTTC. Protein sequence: CAISDSSGRNEQYF.

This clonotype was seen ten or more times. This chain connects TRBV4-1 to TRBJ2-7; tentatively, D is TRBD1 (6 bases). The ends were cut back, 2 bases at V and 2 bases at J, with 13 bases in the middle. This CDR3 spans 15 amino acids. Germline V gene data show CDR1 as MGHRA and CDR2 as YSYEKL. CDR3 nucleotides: TGCGCCAGCAGCCAACACCACGAGGGGGCCTACGAGCAGTACTTC. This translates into CASSQHHEGAYEQYF.

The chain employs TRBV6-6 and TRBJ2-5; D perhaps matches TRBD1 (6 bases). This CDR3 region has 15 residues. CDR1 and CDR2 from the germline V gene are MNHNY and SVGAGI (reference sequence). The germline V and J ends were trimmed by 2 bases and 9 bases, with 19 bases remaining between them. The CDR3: CASSYTQGRNQPQYF. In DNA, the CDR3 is TGTGCCAGCAGTTACACACAGGGACGGAATCAGCCCCAGTACTTC.

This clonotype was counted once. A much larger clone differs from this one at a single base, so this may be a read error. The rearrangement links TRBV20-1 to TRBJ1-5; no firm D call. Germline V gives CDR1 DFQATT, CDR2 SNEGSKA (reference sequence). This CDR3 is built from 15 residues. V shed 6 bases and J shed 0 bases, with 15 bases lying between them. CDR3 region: CSAPRVEDSNQPQHF. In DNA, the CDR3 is TGCAGTGCCCCCCGGGTGGAAGATAGCAATCAGCCCCAGCATTTT.

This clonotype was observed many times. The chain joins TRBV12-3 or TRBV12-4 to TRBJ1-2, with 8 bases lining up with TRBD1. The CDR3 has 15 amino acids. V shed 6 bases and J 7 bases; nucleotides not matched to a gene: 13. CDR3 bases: TGTGCCAGCAGCCCCCCCCGGACAGGGAACGGTGGCTACACCTTC. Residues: CASSPPRTGNGGYTF.

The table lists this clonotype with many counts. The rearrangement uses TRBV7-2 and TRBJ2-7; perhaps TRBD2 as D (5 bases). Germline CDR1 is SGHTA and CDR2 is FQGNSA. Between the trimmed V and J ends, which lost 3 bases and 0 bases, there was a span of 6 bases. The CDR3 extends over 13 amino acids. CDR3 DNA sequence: TGTGCCAGCAGCTTCGGGGTCTCCTACGAGCAGTACTTC. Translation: CASSFGVSYEQYF.

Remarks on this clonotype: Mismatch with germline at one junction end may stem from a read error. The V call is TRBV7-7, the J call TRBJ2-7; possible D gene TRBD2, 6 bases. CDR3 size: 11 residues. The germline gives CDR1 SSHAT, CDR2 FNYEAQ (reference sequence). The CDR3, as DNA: TGTGCTAGCACACCAGGGAGGGAGCAGTACTTC. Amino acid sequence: CASTPGREQYF.

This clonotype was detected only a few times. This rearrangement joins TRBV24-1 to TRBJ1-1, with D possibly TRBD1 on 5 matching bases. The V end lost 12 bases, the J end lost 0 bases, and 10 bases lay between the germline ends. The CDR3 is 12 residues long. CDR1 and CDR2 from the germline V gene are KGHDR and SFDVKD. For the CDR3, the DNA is TGTGCCTCTCAGGGTATGAACACTGAAGCTTTCTTT. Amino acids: CASQGMNTEAFF.

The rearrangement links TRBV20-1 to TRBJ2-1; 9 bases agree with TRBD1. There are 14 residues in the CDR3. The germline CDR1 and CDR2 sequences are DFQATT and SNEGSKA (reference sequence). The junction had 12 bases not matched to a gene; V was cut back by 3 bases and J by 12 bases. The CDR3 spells CSASGTGSRISQFF. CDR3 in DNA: TGCAGTGCTAGCGGGACAGGGTCCCGAATATCGCAGTTCTTC.

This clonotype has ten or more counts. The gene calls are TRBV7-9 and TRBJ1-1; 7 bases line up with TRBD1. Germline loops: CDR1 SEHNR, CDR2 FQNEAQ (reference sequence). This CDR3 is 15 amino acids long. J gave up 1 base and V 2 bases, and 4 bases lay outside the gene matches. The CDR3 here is CASSLMAGGNTEAFF. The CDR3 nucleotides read TGTGCCAGCAGCTTAATGGCAGGGGGGAACACTGAAGCTTTCTTT.